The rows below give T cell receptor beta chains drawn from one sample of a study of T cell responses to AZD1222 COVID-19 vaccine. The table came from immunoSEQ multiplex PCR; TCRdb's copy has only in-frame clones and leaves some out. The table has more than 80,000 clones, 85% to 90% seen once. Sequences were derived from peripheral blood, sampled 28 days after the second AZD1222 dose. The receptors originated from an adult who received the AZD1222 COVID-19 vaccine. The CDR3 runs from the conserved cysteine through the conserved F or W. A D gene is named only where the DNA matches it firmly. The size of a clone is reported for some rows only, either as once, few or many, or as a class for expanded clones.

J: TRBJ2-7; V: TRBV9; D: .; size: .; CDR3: CASSVDPGGGYEQYF; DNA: TGTGCCAGCAGCGTAGACCCAGGGGGGGGCTACGAGCAGTACTTC
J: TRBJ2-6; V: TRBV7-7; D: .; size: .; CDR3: CASSPGITISGANVLTF; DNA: TGTGCTAGCAGCCCAGGGATCACGATCTCTGGGGCCAACGTCCTGACTTTC
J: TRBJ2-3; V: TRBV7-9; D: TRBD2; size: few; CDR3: CASSLTGTSGRYTDTQYF; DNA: TGTGCCAGCAGCTTAACCGGGACTAGCGGGAGGTACACAGATACGCAGTATTTT
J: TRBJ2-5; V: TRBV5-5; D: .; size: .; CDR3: CASSLAPVREETQYF; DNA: TGTGCCAGCAGCTTGGCACCGGTCAGGGAAGAGACCCAGTACTTC
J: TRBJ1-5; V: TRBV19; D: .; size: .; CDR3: CASSTRVYSNQPQHF; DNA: TGTGCCAGTAGTACAAGGGTGTATAGCAATCAGCCCCAGCATTTT
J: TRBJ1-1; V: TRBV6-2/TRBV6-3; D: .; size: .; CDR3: CASSSRRGTHTEAFF; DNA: TGTGCCAGCAGTTCCCGCCGAGGGACCCACACTGAAGCTTTCTTT
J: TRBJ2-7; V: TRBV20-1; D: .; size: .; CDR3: CSARQSYEQYF; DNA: TGCAGTGCTAGACAGAGTTACGAGCAGTACTTC
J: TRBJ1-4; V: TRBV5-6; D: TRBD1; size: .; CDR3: CASSPTGASNEKLFF; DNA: TGTGCCAGCAGCCCGACAGGGGCGTCAAATGAAAAACTGTTTTTT
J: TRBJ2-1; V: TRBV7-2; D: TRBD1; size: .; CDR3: CASSQRGRGFVLGNEQFF; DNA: TGTGCCAGCAGCCAGAGGGGCAGGGGGTTCGTCTTAGGGAATGAGCAGTTCTTC
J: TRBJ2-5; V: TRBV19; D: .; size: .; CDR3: CASSRYGGTGPQETQYF; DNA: TGTGCCAGTAGTCGATATGGGGGCACCGGACCACAAGAGACCCAGTACTTC
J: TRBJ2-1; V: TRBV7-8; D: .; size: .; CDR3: CASSFVEGENNEQFF; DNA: TGTGCCAGCAGCTTCGTAGAGGGGGAAAACAATGAGCAGTTCTTC
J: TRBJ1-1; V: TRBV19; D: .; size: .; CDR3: CASSSHRVTEAFF; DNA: TGTGCCAGTAGTAGCCACAGGGTGACTGAAGCTTTCTTT
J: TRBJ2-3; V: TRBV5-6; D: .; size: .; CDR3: CASSTTDTQYF; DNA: TGTGCCAGCAGCACCACAGATACGCAGTATTTT
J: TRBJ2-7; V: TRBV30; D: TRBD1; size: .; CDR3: CAWSVTGGYPPYEQYF; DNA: TGTGCCTGGAGTGTCACAGGGGGCTACCCTCCCTACGAGCAGTACTTC
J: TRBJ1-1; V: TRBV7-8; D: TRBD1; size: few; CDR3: CASSLTGYTEAFF; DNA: TGTGCCAGCAGCTTGACAGGGTACACTGAAGCTTTCTTT
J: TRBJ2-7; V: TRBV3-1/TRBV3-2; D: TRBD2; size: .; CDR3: CASSRSPSSGSGYEQYF; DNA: TGTGCCAGCAGCCGCTCGCCTTCTAGCGGGAGTGGGTACGAGCAGTACTTC
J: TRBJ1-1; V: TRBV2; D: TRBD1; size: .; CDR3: CASTAFPGQGATEAFF; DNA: TGTGCCAGCACTGCGTTCCCGGGACAGGGGGCAACTGAAGCTTTCTTT
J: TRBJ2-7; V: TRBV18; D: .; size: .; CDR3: CASSPGNYEQYF; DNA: TGTGCCAGCTCCCCAGGGAACTACGAGCAGTACTTC
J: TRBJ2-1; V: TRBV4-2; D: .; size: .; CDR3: CASSHAASADNEQFF; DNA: TGTGCCAGCAGCCATGCCGCTAGCGCAGACAATGAGCAGTTCTTC
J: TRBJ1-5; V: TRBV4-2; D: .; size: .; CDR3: CASSQDRVEPQHF; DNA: TGTGCCAGCAGCCAAGATAGAGTGGAGCCCCAGCATTTT
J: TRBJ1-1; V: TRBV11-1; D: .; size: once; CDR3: CASSLGRDTEAFF; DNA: TGTGCCAGCAGCTTAGGGAGGGACACTGAAGCTTTCTTT
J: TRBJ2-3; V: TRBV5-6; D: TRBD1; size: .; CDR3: CASSLGTGGVYGTQYF; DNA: TGTGCCAGCAGCTTGGGGACAGGGGGCGTGTATGGTACGCAGTATTTT
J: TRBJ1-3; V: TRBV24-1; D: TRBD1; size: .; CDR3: CATSDENTMGQGVMNTIYF; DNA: TGTGCCACCAGTGATGAGAACACCATGGGACAGGGGGTTATGAACACCATATATTTT
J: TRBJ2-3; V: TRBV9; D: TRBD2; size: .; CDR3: CASSAGLAGVGSTDTQYF; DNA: TGTGCCAGCAGCGCGGGACTAGCGGGAGTGGGGAGCACAGATACGCAGTATTTT
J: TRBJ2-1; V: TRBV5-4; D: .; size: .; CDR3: CASSLGQEQFF; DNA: TGTGCCAGCAGCTTAGGACAGGAGCAGTTCTTC
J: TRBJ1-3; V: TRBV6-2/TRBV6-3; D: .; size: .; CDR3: CASSWIPGLRGNTIYF; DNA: TGTGCCAGCAGTTGGATACCAGGGCTCCGAGGAAACACCATATATTTT
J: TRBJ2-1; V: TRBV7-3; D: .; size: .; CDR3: CASSPTASSYNEQFF; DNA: TGTGCCAGCAGCCCGACAGCGAGCTCCTACAATGAGCAGTTCTTC
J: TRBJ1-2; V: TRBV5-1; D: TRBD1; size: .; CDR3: CASSLGQVNYGYTF; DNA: TGCGCCAGCAGCCTGGGACAGGTGAACTATGGCTACACCTTC
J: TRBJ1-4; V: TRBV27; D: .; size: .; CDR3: CASSLSIDRLTNEKLFF; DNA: TGTGCCAGCAGTTTATCAATCGACAGGCTAACTAATGAAAAACTGTTTTTT
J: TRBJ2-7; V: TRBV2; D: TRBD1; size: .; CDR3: CAINNRGPPYEQYF; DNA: TGTGCCATCAATAACAGGGGACCTCCCTACGAGCAGTACTTC
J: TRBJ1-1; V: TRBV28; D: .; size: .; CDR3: CASSQRTILNTEAFF; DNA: TGTGCCAGCAGCCAGCGGACAATATTGAACACTGAAGCTTTCTTT
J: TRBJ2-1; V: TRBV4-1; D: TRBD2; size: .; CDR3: CASSLGPGGRENEQFF; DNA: TGCGCCAGCAGCCTCGGGCCGGGGGGAAGGGAGAATGAGCAGTTCTTC
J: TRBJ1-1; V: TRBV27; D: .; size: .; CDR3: CASSFPGANTEAFF; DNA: TGTGCCAGCAGTTTTCCAGGGGCGAACACTGAAGCTTTCTTT
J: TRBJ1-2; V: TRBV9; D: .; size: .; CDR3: CASSVGEYKGYGYTF; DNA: TGTGCCAGCAGCGTAGGGGAGTATAAGGGCTATGGCTACACCTTC
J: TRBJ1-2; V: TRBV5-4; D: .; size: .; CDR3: CASSFGEGYTF; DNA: TGTGCCAGCAGCTTTGGGGAAGGCTACACCTTC
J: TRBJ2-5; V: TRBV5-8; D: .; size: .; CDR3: CASSLASGETQYF; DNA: TGTGCCAGCAGCTTGGCCTCGGGGGAGACCCAGTACTTC
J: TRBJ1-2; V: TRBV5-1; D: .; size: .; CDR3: CASSEFRGVGYTF; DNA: TGCGCCAGCAGTGAATTTCGGGGGGTCGGCTACACCTTC
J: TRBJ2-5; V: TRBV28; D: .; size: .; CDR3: CASSRIDRDQETQYF; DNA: TGTGCCAGCAGTAGGATTGACAGAGACCAAGAGACCCAGTACTTC
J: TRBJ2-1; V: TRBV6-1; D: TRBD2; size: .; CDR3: CASSEELAGANEQFF; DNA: TGTGCCAGCAGTGAAGAACTAGCGGGAGCCAATGAGCAGTTCTTC
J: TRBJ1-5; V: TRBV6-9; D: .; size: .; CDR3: CATQRPLRGQPQHF; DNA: TGTGCCACACAACGACCTCTTCGAGGTCAGCCCCAGCATTTT
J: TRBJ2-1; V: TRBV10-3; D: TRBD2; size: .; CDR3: CAISALAGGFNEQFF; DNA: TGTGCCATCAGTGCACTAGCGGGGGGCTTCAATGAGCAGTTCTTC
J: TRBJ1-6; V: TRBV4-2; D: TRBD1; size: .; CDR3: CASSQGQGDNSPLHF; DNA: TGTGCCAGCAGCCAGGGACAGGGGGATAATTCACCCCTCCACTTT
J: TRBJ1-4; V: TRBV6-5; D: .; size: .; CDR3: CASSYSWTYRREKLFF; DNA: TGTGCCAGCAGTTACTCTTGGACCTACCGCAGGGAAAAACTGTTTTTT
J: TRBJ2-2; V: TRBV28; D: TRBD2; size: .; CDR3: CASSSPTSGSTGELFF; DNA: TGTGCCAGCAGTTCCCCGACTAGCGGGAGCACCGGGGAGCTGTTTTTT
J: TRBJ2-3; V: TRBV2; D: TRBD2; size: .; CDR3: CASRQAGVSTDTQYF; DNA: TGTGCCAGCAGACAAGCGGGAGTGAGCACAGATACGCAGTATTTT
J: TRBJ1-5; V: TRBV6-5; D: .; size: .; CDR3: CASSPRVFNQPQHF; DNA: TGTGCCAGCAGCCCCAGGGTATTCAATCAGCCCCAGCATTTT
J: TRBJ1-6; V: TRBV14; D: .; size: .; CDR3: CASSQAREEFYSPLHF; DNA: TGTGCCAGCAGCCAAGCGCGGGAAGAGTTTTATTCACCCCTCCACTTT
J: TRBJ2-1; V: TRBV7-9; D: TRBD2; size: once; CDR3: CASIASGTYNEQFF; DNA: TGTGCCAGCATTGCGAGCGGGACCTACAATGAGCAGTTCTTC